This TCR beta chain is from a study of T cells in Graves' hyperthyroidism and ophthalmopathy. RNA transcripts provided the source from which TCR beta CDR3 regions were amplified. With the HTBI primer set, the TCR CDR3 went through a first round of RT-PCR. TCRdb ran MiXCR on the multiplex PCR reads and lists one entry per CDR3 protein. The sample contains nearly 250,000 distinct CDR3 sequences, roughly 17% of which appear only once. The table lists this clonotype with a few counts. Germline values: CDR1 LNHDA, CDR2 SQIVND (reference sequence). The CDR3 totals 13 residues. The V gene lost 3 bases and the J gene lost 3 bases, with 8 bases spanning the gap.

Sequences were obtained from blood. The clonotype originates from a woman in her late teens or twenties with Graves' ophthalmopathy. The V call is TRBV19, the J call TRBJ1-2; no clear D gene. The CDR3 bases are TGTGCCAGTAGTATCCCACATGACTATGGCTACACCTTC. It yields the protein CASSIPHDYGYTF.